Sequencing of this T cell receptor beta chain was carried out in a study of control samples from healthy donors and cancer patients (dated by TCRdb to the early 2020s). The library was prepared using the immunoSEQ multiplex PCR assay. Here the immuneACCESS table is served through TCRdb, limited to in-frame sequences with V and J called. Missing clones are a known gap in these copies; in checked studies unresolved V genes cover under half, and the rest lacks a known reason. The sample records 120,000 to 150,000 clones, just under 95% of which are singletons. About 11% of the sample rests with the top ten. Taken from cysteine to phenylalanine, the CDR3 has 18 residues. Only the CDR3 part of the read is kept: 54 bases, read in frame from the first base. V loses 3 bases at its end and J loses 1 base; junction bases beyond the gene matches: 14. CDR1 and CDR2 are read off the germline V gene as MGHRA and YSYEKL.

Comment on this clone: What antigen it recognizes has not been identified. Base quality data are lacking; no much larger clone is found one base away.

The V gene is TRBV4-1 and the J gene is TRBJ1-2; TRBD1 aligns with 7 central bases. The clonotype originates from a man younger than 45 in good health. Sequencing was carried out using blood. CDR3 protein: CASSHLPGTEVLNYGYTF. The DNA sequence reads TGCGCCAGCAGCCACCTACCCGGGACAGAAGTTCTTAACTATGGCTACACCTTC.